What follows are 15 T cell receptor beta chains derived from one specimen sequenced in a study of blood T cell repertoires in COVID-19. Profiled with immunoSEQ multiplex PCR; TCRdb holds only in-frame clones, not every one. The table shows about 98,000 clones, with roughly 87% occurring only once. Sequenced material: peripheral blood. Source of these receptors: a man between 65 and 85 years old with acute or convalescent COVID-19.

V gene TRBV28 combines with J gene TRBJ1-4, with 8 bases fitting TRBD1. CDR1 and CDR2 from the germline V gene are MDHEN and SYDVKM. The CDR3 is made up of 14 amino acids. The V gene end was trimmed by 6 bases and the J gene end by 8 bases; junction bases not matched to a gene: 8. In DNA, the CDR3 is TGTGCCAGCAGGAAGGACAGGGTAGAGGAAAAACTGTTTTTT. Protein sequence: CASRKDRVEEKLFF.

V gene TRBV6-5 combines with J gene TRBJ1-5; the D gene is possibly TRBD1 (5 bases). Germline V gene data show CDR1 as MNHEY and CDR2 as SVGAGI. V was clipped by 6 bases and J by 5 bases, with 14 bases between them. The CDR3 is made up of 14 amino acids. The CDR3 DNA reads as TGTGCCAGCAGCCCAGCAGGGTGGGATCAGCCCCAGCATTTT. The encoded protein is CASSPAGWDQPQHF.

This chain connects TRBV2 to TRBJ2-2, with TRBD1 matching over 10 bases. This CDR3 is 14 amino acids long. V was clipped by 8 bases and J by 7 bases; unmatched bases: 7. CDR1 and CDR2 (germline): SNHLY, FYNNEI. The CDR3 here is CASSGTGAVGELFF. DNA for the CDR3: TGTGCCAGCTCGGGGACAGGGGCGGTCGGGGAGCTGTTTTTT.

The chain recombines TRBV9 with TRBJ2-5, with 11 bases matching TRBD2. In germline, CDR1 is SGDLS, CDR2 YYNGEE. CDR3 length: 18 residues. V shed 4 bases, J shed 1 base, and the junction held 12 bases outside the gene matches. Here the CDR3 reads CASSPMGASGGRQETQYF. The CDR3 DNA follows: TGTGCCAGCAGCCCCATGGGTGCTAGCGGGGGGCGCCAAGAGACCCAGTACTTC. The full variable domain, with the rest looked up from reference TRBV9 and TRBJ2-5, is DSGVTQTPKHLITATGQRVTLRCSPRSGDLSVYWYQQSLDQGLQFLIQYYNGEERAKGNILERFSAQQFPDLHSELNLSSLELGDSALYFCASSPMGASGGRQETQYFGPGTRLLVL.

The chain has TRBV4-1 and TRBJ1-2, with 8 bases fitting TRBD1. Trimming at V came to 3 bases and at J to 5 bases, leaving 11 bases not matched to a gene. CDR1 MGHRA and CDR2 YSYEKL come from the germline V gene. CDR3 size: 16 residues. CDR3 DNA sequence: TGCGCCAGCAGCCAGGATACCGGGACAGGTGTGTATGGCTACACCTTC. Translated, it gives CASSQDTGTGVYGYTF.

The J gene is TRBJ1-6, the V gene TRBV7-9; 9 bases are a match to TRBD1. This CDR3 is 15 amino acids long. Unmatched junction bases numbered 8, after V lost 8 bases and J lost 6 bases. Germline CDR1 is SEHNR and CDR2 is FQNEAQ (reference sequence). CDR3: CASQDRGSLNSPLHF. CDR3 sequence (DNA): TGTGCCAGCCAGGACAGGGGATCTCTTAATTCACCCCTCCACTTT.

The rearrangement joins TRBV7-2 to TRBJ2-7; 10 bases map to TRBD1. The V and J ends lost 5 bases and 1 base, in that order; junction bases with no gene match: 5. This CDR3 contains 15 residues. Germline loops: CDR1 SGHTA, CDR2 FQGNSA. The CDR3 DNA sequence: TGTGCCAGCAGCCGGAGGACAGGGGGTTCCTACGAGCAGTACTTC. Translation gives CASSRRTGGSYEQYF.

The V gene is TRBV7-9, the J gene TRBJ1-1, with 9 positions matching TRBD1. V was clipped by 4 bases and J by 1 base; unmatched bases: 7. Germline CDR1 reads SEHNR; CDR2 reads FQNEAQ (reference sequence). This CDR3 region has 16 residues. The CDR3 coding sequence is TGTGCCAGCAGCTCTACCGGGACAGGGTGGAACACTGAAGCTTTCTTT. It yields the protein CASSSTGTGWNTEAFF.

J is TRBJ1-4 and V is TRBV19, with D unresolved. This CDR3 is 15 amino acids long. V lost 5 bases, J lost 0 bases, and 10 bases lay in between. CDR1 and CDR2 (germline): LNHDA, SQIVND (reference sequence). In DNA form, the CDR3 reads TGTGCCAGTAGTTGGACGGGGACAACTAATGAAAAACTGTTTTTT. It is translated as CASSWTGTTNEKLFF. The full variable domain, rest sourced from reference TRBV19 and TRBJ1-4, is DGGITQSPKYLFRKEGQNVTLSCEQNLNHDAMYWYRQDPGQGLRLIYYSQIVNDFQKGDIAEGYSVSREKKESFPLTVTSAQKNPTAFYLCASSWTGTTNEKLFFGSGTQLSVL.

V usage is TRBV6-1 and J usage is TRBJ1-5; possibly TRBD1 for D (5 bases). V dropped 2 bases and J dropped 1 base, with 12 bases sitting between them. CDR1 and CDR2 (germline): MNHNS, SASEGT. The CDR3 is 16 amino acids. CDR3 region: CASSEPSGGSNQPQHF. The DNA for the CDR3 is TGTGCCAGCAGTGAACCCTCCGGGGGGAGCAATCAGCCCCAGCATTTT.

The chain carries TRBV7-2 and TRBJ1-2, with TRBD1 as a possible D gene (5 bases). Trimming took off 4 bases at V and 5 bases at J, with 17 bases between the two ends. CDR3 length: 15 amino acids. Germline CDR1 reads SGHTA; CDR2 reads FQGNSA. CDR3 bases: TGTGCCAGCAGCTCGGCCCGGGACTCCCCATATGGCTACACCTTC. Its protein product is CASSSARDSPYGYTF.

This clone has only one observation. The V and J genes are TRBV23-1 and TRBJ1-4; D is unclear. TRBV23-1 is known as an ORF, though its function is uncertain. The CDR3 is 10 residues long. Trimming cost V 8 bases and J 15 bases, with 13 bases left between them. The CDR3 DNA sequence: TGCGCCAGCTGCCCCTCGGACTTGTTTTTT. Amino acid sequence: CASCPSDLFF.

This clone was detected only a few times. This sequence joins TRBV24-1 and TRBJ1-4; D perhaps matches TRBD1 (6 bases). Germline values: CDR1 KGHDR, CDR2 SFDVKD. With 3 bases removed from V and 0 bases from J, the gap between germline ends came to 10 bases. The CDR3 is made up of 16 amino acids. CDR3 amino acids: CATSDGQIATNEKLFF. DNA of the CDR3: TGTGCCACCAGTGATGGACAGATCGCAACTAATGAAAAACTGTTTTTT.

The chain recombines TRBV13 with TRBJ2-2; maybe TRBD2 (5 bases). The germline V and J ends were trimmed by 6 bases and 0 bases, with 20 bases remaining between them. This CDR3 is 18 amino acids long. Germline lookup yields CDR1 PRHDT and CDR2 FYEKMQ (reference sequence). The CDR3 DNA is TGTGCCAGCAGGAGTGAGGTGGGGAGCACACCGAACACCGGGGAGCTGTTTTTT. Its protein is CASRSEVGSTPNTGELFF.

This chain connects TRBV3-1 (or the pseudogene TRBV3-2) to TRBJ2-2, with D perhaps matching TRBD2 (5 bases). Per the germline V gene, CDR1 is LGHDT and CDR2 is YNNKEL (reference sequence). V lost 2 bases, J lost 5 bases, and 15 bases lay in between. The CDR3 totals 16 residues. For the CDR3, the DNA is TGTGCCAGCAGCCAAAGCCCGTTAGGAGGAACCGGGGAGCTGTTTTTT. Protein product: CASSQSPLGGTGELFF.